This TCR beta chain was identified during a study of blood T cell repertoires in COVID-19 (dated by TCRdb to about 2020). In the study overall: Samples from collaborators originated in the United States, Italy and Spain and spanned both the acute and convalescent phases of COVID-19. The material from the prospective study consisted of cDNA or gDNA derived from T cells, B-cell-depleted T cells, or PBMCs. The dataset comprised deeply sampled blood TCRbeta repertoires from subjects exposed to, actively infected with, or recovered from COVID-19. The repertoires were released in a freely available public database intended as a resource for research on the immune response to SARS-CoV-2. The samples were drawn from two sources: the first 160 participants of the ongoing ImmuneRACE study, and over 950 subjects contributed by 6 global collaborators. A de-identified subject ID, COVID-19 status, age in years and sex were almost always included in the sample metadata. Where HLA class I and class II types were available, the types were taken from metadata supplied by the sample provider, not from assay-based typing.

The immunoSEQ Assay, a bias-controlled multiplex PCR, was used to amplify TCRbeta CDR3 regions from genomic DNA. For the original study's pipeline: The number of nucleated cells in each sample was estimated from the amplification of reference gene primers within the assay. Sequence reads were collapsed and filtered to measure the absolute abundance of every unique TCRbeta CDR3 rearrangement. For each sample, productive Simpson clonality was calculated as the square root of Simpson's diversity index across productive rearrangements. Not all clones reach the TCRdb copy of this immuneACCESS table, which keeps in-frame sequences only. Checked studies attribute under half of the gap to unresolved V genes and leave the rest unexplained. V and J calls and clone size are as listed in that table; D and trimming were resolved from the DNA. This sample comprises approximately 120,000 clones, about 83% of them detected only once. The ten top clones hold approximately 10% of the sample.

General study outcomes and caveats: The quantity of clinical and demographic metadata differed by source and by participant and was supplied without curation.

V lost 6 bases and J lost 7 bases, and the count of bases not matched to a germline gene is 7. CDR1 MNHEY and CDR2 SVGAGI were looked up in the germline V gene. Inclusive of the bounding cysteine and phenylalanine, the CDR3 is 14 residues long. Of all the DNA, just the CDR3 is kept, 42 bases in frame from base 1. A note on this clone: Its antigen is still unknown. The record has no base qualities; no much larger clone is one base away.

Collaborating institutions collected whole blood in K2EDTA tubes following their own protocols. For TCRbeta analysis, collaborators shipped samples as frozen whole blood, isolated PBMCs, or DNA extracted from either of those sample types. The receptor's source is a man aged 55 to 70 with acute or convalescent COVID-19. The sequencing sample was made of peripheral blood. Recombination linked TRBV6-5 to TRBJ1-1; 11 of the junction bases match TRBD1. The bases are TGTGCCAGCAGGGCCCGCGGGACAGGGGGTGAAGCTTTCTTT. The translation is CASRARGTGGEAFF.